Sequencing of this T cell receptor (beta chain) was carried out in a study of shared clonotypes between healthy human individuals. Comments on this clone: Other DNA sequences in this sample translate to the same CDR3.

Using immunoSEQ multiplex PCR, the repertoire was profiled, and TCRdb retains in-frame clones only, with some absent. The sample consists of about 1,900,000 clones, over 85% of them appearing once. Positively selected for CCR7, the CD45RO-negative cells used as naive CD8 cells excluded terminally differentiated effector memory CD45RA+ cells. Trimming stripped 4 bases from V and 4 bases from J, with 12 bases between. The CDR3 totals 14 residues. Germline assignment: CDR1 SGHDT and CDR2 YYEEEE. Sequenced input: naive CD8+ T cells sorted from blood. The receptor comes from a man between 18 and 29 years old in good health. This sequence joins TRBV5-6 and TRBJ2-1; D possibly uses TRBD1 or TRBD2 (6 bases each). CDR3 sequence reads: CASSLATGYNEQFF. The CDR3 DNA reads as TGTGCCAGCAGCCTAGCGACAGGTTACAATGAGCAGTTCTTC. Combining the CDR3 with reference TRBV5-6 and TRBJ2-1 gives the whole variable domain DAGVTQSPTHLIKTRGQQVTLRCSPKSGHDTVSWYQQALGQGPQFIFQYYEEEERQRGNFPDRFSGHQFPNYSSELNVNALLLGDSALYLCASSLATGYNEQFFGPGTRLTVL.